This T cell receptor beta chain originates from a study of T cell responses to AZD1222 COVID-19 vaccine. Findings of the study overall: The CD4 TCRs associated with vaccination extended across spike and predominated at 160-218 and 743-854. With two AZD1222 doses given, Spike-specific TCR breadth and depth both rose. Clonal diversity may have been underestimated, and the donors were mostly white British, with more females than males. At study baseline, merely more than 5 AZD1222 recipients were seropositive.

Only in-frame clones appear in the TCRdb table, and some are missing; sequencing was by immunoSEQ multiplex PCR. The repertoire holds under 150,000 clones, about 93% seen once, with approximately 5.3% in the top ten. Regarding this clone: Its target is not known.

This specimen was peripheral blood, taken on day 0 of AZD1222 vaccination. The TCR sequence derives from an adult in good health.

DNA for the CDR3: TGTGCCAGCAGTTTGCGGGGGGAGACTGAAGCTTTCTTT. This codes for CASSLRGETEAFF. The chain couples TRBV27 to TRBJ1-1; tentative D call: TRBD1 (5 bases). This CDR3 comprises 13 residues. The V end lost 3 bases, the J end lost 5 bases, and 10 bases lay between the germline ends. Germline V gives CDR1 MNHEY, CDR2 SMNVEV (reference sequence).